The 11 T cell receptor beta chains below come from one sample, sequenced in a study of shared clonotypes between healthy human individuals (dated by TCRdb to 2018 to 2020). The receptor library was made with the immunoSEQ multiplex PCR assay. TCRdb holds this immuneACCESS table with in-frame rearrangements only. Some clones are missing; in checked studies, unresolved V genes explain under half, and the rest has no known cause. In this sample the table shows more than 2,000,000 clones, just over 90% of which occur a single time. Roughly 0.15% of the sample is taken by the ten largest. The sample was naive CD4+ T cells sorted from blood. In the paper's terms, the cell subset or site label means: CD45RA+ positively selected. The receptors derive from a man aged 18 to 30 in good health.

The chain uses TRBV25-1 and TRBJ2-1; D remains unclear. This CDR3 spans 13 amino acids. Germline values: CDR1 MGHDK, CDR2 SYGVNS. Trimming removed 2 bases at V and 9 bases at J, with 11 bases between. The CDR3 DNA reads TGTGCCAGCAGTGAACGATTACGAGGTGAGCAGTTCTTC. Translating gives CASSERLRGEQFF.

This chain connects TRBV5-1 to TRBJ2-6, with D maybe TRBD1 (6 bases). V shed 0 bases and J shed 0 bases, with 10 bases lying between them. This CDR3 is built from 17 residues. The germline gives CDR1 SGHRS, CDR2 YFSETQ. This CDR3 reads CASSLEGRGSGANVLTF. In DNA form, the CDR3 reads TGCGCCAGCAGCTTGGAAGGCAGGGGCTCTGGGGCCAACGTCCTGACTTTC. Using reference TRBV5-1 and TRBJ2-6 for the parts outside the CDR3, the full variable domain is KAGVTQTPRYLIKTRGQQVTLSCSPISGHRSVSWYQQTPGQGLQFLFEYFSETQRNKGNFPGRFSGRQFSNSRSEMNVSTLELGDSALYLCASSLEGRGSGANVLTFGAGSRLTVL.

The chain links TRBV5-4 to TRBJ2-7, with 7 bases fitting TRBD1. CDR1 and CDR2 (germline): SGHNT, YYREEE (reference sequence). J gave up 2 bases and V 4 bases, and 9 bases lay outside the gene matches. The CDR3 loop spans 15 amino acids. CDR3 in DNA: TGTGCCAGCAGCCAGACAGGGCGTACCCCCTACGAGCAGTACTTC. Its protein product is CASSQTGRTPYEQYF.

V and J are TRBV7-2 and TRBJ1-5; D gene unclear. CDR3 size: 13 residues. V lost 5 bases, J lost 9 bases, and 14 bases lay in between. Germline V gene lookup returns CDR1 SGHTA and CDR2 FQGNSA. The CDR3 region has the DNA TGTGCCAGCAGCCAAGCGATAGGGCGGCCCCAGCATTTT. Translation gives CASSQAIGRPQHF.

The chain uses TRBV6-6 and TRBJ2-3; TRBD2 agrees at 8 bases. The CDR3 extends over 15 amino acids. Trimming at V came to 5 bases and at J to 2 bases, leaving 6 bases not matched to a gene. CDR1 MNHNY and CDR2 SVGAGI come from the germline V gene (reference sequence). CDR3 residues: CASSPGGGHTDTQYF. The DNA for the CDR3 is TGTGCCAGCAGTCCCGGGGGGGGACACACAGATACGCAGTATTTT.

J is TRBJ2-3 and V is TRBV7-9, with D perhaps matching TRBD2 (5 bases). Trimming stripped 5 bases from V and 0 bases from J, with 12 bases between. This CDR3 region has 15 residues. Germline V gene lookup returns CDR1 SEHNR and CDR2 FQNEAQ (reference sequence). CDR3 loop: CASSLTGYSTDTQYF. DNA of the CDR3: TGTGCCAGCAGCCTAACGGGGTATAGCACAGATACGCAGTATTTT.

The gene calls are TRBV5-8 and TRBJ1-6, with a weak D call TRBD1 (6 bases). The V gene lost 2 bases and the J gene lost 6 bases, with 24 bases spanning the gap. CDR3 length equals 19 residues. Germline lookup yields CDR1 SGHTS and CDR2 YDEGEE. CDR3 loop: CASSFTGSSTHASNSPLHF. The CDR3 DNA follows: TGTGCCAGCAGCTTCACAGGGTCGTCCACCCATGCCTCTAATTCACCCCTCCACTTT.

The CDR3 protein is CASSLGRKLNTEAFF. DNA for the CDR3: TGTGCCAGCAGCTTGGGCCGGAAGTTGAACACTGAAGCTTTCTTT. This chain joins TRBV5-8 and TRBJ1-1, with D unclear. CDR3 length: 15 amino acids. The germline gives CDR1 SGHTS, CDR2 YDEGEE. V was clipped by 0 bases and J by 0 bases, with 9 bases between them.

The J gene is TRBJ1-6, the V gene TRBV19; possible D gene TRBD1, 6 bases. The CDR3 totals 13 residues. Germline V CDR1 and CDR2: LNHDA, SQIVND (reference sequence). The germline V and J ends were trimmed by 7 bases and 5 bases, with 9 bases remaining between them. The CDR3 nucleotides are TGTGCCAGTAACCACAGGGATAATTCACCCCTCCACTTT. Translating gives CASNHRDNSPLHF.

The J gene is TRBJ1-2, the V gene TRBV29-1; no clear D. The CDR3 is made up of 13 amino acids. V was cut by 4 bases and J by 1 base, with 10 bases left in between. Per germline, CDR1 SQVTM and CDR2 ANQGSEA. CDR3 sequence (DNA): TGCAGCGTTGTCAGCTCCTATAACTATGGCTACACCTTC. Its translation is CSVVSSYNYGYTF.

The chain is built from TRBV6-1 and TRBJ2-7; D perhaps matches TRBD1 (7 bases). Deletions cut 4 bases from V and 4 bases from J, with 17 bases between. Germline CDR1 is MNHNS and CDR2 is SASEGT. The CDR3 has 15 residues. The CDR3, as DNA: TGTGCCAGCAGTGCTATGCCAGGGGGAGGTTACGAGCAGTACTTC. Translating gives CASSAMPGGGYEQYF.